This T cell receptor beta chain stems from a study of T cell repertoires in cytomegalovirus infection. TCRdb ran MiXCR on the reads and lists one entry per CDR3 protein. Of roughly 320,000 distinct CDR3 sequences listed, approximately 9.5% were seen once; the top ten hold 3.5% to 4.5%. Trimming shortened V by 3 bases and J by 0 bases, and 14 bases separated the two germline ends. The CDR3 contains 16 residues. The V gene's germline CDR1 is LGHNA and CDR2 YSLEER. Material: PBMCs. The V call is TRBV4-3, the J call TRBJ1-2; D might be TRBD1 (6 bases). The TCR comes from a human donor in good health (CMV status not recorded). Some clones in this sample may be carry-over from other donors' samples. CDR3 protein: CASSQRLGQTNYGYTF. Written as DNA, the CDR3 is TGCGCCAGCAGCCAGCGGTTAGGACAGACTAACTATGGCTACACCTTC.